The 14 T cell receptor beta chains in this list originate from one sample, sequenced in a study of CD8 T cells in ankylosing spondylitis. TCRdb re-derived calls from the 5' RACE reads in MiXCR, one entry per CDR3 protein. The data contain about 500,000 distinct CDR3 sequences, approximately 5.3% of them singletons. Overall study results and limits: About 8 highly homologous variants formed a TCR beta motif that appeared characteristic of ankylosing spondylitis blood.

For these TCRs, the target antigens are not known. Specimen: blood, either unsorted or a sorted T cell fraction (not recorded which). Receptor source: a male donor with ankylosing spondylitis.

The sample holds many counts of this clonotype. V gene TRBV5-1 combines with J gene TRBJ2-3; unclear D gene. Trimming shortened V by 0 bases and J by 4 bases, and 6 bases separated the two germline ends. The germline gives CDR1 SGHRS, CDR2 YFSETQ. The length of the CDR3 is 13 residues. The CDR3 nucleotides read TGCGCCAGCAGCTTGGAACCCCCAGATACGCAGTATTTT. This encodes CASSLEPPDTQYF.

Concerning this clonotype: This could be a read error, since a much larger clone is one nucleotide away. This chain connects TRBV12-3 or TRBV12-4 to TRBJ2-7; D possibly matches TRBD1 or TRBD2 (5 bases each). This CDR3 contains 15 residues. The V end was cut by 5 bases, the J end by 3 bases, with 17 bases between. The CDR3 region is CASSTRGLRFYEQYF. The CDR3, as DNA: TGTGCCAGCAGTACTAGGGGCCTGAGGTTCTACGAGCAGTACTTC.

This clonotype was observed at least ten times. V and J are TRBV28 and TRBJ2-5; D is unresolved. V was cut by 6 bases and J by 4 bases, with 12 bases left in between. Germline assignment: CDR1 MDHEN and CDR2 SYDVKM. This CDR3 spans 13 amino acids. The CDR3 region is CASREAQRETQYF. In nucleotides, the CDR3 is TGTGCCAGCAGGGAAGCTCAGAGAGAGACCCAGTACTTC. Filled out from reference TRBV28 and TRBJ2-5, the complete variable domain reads DVKVTQSSRYLVKRTGEKVFLECVQDMDHENMFWYRQDPGLGLRLIYFSYDVKMKEKGDIPEGYSVSREKKERFSLILESASTNQTSMYLCASREAQRETQYFGPGTRLLVL.

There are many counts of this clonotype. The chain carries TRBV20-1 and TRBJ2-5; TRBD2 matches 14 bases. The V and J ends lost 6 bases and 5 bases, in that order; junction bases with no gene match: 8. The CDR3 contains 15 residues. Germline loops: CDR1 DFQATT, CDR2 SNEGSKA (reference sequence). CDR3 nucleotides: TGCAGTGCGGAGACGGGACTAGCGGGAGAGGAGACCCAGTACTTC. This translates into CSAETGLAGEETQYF.

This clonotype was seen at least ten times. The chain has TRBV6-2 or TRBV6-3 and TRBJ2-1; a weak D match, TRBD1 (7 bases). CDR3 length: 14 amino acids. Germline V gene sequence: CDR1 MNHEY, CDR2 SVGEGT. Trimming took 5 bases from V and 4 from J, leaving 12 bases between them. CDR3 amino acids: CASSGGGQYNEQFF. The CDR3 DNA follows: TGTGCCAGCAGTGGAGGGGGCCAATACAATGAGCAGTTCTTC.

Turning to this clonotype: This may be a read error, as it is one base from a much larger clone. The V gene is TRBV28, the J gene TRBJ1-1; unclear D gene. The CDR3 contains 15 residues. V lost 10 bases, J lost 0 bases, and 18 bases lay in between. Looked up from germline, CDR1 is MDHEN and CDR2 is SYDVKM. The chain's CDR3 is CAITLWRQLNTEAFF. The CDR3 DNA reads TGTGCCATCACCCTTTGGCGCCAGTTGAACACTGAAGCTTTCTTT.

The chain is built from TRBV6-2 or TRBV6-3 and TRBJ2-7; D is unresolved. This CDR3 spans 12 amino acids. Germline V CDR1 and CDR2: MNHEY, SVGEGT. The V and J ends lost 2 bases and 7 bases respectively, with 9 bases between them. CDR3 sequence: CASSYPPQEQYF. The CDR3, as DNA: TGTGCCAGCAGTTACCCCCCGCAAGAGCAGTACTTC.

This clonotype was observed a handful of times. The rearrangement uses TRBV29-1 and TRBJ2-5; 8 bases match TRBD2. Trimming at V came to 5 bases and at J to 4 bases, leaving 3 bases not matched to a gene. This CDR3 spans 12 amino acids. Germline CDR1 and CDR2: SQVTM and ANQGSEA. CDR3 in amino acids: CSVRGGPETQYF. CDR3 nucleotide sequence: TGCAGCGTTCGGGGGGGACCAGAGACCCAGTACTTC.

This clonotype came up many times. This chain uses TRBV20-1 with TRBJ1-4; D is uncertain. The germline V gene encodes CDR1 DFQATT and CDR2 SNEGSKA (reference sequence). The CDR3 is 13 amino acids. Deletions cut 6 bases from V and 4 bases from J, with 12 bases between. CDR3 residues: CSALGGGNEKLFF. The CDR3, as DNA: TGCAGTGCCCTCGGAGGCGGTAATGAAAAACTGTTTTTT.

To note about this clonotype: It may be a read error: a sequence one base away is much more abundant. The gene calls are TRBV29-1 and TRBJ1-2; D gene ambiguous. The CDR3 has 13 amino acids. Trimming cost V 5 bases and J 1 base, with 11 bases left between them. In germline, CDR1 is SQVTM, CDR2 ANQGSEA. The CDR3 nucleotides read TGCAGCGTTACGGACCGCTTTAACTATGGCTACACCTTC. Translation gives CSVTDRFNYGYTF.

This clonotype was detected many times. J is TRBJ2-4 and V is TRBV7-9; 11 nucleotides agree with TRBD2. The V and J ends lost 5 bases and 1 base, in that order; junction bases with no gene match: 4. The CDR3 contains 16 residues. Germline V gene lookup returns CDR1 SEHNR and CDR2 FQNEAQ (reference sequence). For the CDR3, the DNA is TGTGCCAGCAGCCCTGGACTAGCGGGTGCCAAAAACATTCAGTACTTC. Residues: CASSPGLAGAKNIQYF.

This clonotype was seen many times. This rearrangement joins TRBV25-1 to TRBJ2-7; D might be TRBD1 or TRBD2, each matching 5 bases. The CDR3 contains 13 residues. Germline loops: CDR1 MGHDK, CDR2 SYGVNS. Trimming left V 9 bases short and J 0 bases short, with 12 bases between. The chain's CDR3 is CASGTPASYEQYF. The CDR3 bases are TGTGCCAGTGGGACGCCTGCCTCCTACGAGCAGTACTTC.

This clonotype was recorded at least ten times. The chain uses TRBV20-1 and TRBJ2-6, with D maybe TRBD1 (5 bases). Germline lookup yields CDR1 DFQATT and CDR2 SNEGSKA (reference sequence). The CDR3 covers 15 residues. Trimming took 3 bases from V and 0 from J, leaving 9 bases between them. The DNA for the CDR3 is TGCAGTGCTAGGGGCAGGGACTCTGGGGCCAACGTCCTGACTTTC. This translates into CSARGRDSGANVLTF.

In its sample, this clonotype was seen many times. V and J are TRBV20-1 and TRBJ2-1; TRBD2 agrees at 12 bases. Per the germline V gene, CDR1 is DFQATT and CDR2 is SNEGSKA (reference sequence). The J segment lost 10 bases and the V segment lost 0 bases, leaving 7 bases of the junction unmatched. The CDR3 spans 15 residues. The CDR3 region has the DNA TGCAGTGCTAGAGATCAGACTAGCGGGGGCCACGAGCAGTTCTTC. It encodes CSARDQTSGGHEQFF.